The source of this T cell receptor beta chain is a study of blood T cells in healthy people across ages. The study's findings and limits: Roughly linearly, TCR beta diversity per million T cells fell as age increased.

The V gene's germline CDR1 is SGHDT and CDR2 YYEEEE. CDR3 size: 14 residues. Trimming took 4 bases from V and 6 from J; bases not matched to a gene: 4. A sample-barcoded 5' primer and a J-beta primer mix were used in a second PCR of roughly 6 to 11 cycles. From the 5' RACE reads, TCRdb called clonotypes with MiXCR, one entry per CDR3 protein. This table holds roughly 680,000 distinct CDR3 sequences, 52% found once. As to this clonotype: What it binds is unknown.

The TCR was taken from a woman aged 80 or over in good health. Sequencing input: blood. The chain couples TRBV5-6 to TRBJ1-6; 7 positions agree with TRBD1. CDR3 DNA: TGTGCCAGCAGCACCGGACAGGTTAATTCACCCCTCCACTTT. This gives the protein CASSTGQVNSPLHF.